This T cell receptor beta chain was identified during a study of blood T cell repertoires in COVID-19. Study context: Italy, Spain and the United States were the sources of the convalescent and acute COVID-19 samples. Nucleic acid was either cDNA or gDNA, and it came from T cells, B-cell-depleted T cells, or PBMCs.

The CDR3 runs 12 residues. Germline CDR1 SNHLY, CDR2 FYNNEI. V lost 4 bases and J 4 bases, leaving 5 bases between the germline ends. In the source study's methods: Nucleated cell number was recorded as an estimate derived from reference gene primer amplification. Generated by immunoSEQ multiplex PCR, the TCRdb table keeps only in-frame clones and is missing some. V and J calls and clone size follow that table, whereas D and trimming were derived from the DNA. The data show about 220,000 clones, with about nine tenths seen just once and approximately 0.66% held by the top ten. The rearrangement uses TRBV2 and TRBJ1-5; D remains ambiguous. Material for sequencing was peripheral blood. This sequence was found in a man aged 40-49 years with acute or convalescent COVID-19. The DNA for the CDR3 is TGTGCCAGCAGTGCCCAGAATCAGCCCCAGCATTTT. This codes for CASSAQNQPQHF.